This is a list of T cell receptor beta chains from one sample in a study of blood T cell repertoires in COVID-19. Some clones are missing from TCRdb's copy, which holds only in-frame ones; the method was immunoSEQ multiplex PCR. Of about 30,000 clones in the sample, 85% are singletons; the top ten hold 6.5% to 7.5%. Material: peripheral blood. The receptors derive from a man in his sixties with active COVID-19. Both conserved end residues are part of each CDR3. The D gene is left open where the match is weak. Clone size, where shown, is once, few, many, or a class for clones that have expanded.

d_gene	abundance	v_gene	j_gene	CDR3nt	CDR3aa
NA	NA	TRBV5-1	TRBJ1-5	TGCGCCAGCAGCTTGGAGGGAGCTCGCAATCAGCCCCAGCATTTT	CASSLEGARNQPQHF
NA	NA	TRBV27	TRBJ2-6	TGTGCCAGCAGTCCATACACCTCTGGGGCCAACGTCCTGACTTTC	CASSPYTSGANVLTF
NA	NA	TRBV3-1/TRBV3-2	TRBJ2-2	TGTGCCAGCAGCCATCATGGGGGGAGGAACACCGGGGAGCTGTTTTTT	CASSHHGGRNTGELFF
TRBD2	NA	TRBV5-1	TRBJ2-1	TGCGCCAGCAGCTCGGGACTAGCGGGGGGGCTAACAGGGCAGTTCTTC	CASSSGLAGGLTGQFF
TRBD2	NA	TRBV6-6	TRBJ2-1	TGTGCCAGCAGTCCAACTACTAGCGGAGAATGGGGAATTGACAATGAGCAGTTCTTC	CASSPTTSGEWGIDNEQFF
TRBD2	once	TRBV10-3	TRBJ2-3	TGTGCCATCAGCGGGGGGGGAGCGGGAAGAGATACGCAGTATTTT	CAISGGGAGRDTQYF
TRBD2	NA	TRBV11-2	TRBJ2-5	TGTGCCAGCAGCGCCAGACTAGCGGGAGTGGGAGGGGAGACCCAGTACTTC	CASSARLAGVGGETQYF
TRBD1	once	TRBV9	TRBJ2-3	TGTGCCAGCAGCGACTCCGGGACAGCAAGAACAGATACGCAGTATTTT	CASSDSGTARTDTQYF
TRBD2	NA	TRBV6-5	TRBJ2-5	TGTGCCAGCAGCCCCGGGACTAAGGGGGAGACCCAGTACTTC	CASSPGTKGETQYF
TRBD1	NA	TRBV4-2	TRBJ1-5	TGTGCCAGCAGCACAACAGGGGGCGCGGGTCAGCCCCAGCATTTT	CASSTTGGAGQPQHF
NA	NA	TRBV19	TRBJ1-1	TGTGCCAGTAATTACGATCAGGGGAAAGCTTTCTTT	CASNYDQGKAFF
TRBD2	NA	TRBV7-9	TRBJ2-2	TGTGCCAGCAGCCACCGGGCGGGGGGAGACACCGGGGAGCTGTTTTTT	CASSHRAGGDTGELFF
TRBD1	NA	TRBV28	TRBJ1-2	TGTGTCATACGGGACAGCCGGTCGAACTATGGCTACACCTTC	CVIRDSRSNYGYTF
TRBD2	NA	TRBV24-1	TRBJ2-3	TGTGCCACCAGTGATTTTGCGGGAGGGGATACGCAGTATTTT	CATSDFAGGDTQYF
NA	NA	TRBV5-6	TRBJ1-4	TGTGCCAGCAGCTTGACCTCAGGCGCAACTAATGAAAAACTGTTTTTT	CASSLTSGATNEKLFF
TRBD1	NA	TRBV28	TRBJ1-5	TGTGCCAGCAGTTTTTCCTTAAGACAGGGATTTCAGCCCCAGCATTTT	CASSFSLRQGFQPQHF
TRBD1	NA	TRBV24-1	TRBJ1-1	TGTGCCACCAGTGATCCCCGGACAGGAGACACTGAAGCTTTCTTT	CATSDPRTGDTEAFF
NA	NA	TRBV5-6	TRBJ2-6	TGTGCCAGCAGCTTGGGACACCACCCCTCTGGGGCCAACGTCCTGACTTTC	CASSLGHHPSGANVLTF
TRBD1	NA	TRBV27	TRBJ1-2	TGTGCCAGCAGTTTATTCGGGACAGGGAGCCCTACTAACTATGGCTACACCTTC	CASSLFGTGSPTNYGYTF
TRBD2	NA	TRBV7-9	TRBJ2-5	TGTGCCAGCAGGAGTCTAGCGGCCCAAGAGACCCAGTACTTC	CASRSLAAQETQYF
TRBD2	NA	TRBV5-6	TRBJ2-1	TGTGCCAGCAGCTGGGAGGGAAGCCGTGAGTTCTTC	CASSWEGSREFF
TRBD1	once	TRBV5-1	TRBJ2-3	TGCGCCAGCAGCTTGTATGGACAGGGGGCCACAGATACGCAGTATTTT	CASSLYGQGATDTQYF
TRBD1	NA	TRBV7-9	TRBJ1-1	TGTGCCAGCAGCGCTGGGGACAGGAGAAACACTGAAGCTTTCTTT	CASSAGDRRNTEAFF
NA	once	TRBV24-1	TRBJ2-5	TGTGCCACCAGTGATTGGTCGGGGTTGGTTGAGACCCAGTACTTC	CATSDWSGLVETQYF
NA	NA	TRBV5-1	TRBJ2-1	TGCGCCAGCAGCTTGCTAACAGGGTCGTCCTACAATGAGCAGTTCTTC	CASSLLTGSSYNEQFF
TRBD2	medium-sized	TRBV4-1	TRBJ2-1	TGCGCCAGCAGCCAATTCCTAGCGGAAGACAATGAGCAGTTCTTC	CASSQFLAEDNEQFF
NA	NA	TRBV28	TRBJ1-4	TGTGCCAGCAGTTTAACCGGGAGTTCGAATGAAAAACTGTTTTTT	CASSLTGSSNEKLFF
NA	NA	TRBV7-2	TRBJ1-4	TGTGCCAGCAGCGCCGCGGGGGCGACAACTAATGAAAAACTGTTTTTT	CASSAAGATTNEKLFF
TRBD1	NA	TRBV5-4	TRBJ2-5	TGTGCCAGCAGCAACGACAGGGGGGGAGAGACCCAGTACTTC	CASSNDRGGETQYF
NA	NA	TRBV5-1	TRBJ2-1	TGCGCCAGCAGCCCCGCCAGGCCCGTGTGGGATGAGCAGTTCTTC	CASSPARPVWDEQFF